The 21 T cell receptor beta chains presented below share a single source sample, sequenced in a study of T cells after yellow fever vaccination. One entry per CDR3 protein, called by TCRdb with MiXCR from the 5' RACE reads. The sample contains 450,000 to 600,000 distinct CDR3 sequences, about 13% of which appear only once. The source was PBMCs, collected on the day of the yellow fever booster vaccination. All receptors derive from a man aged 25 to 40 who received the YFV17D yellow fever vaccine.

The gene calls are TRBV5-1 and TRBJ2-5; tentatively, D is TRBD1 or TRBD2 (5 bases each). Germline V gene lookup returns CDR1 SGHRS and CDR2 YFSETQ. The V end was cut by 4 bases, the J end by 7 bases, with 17 bases between. This CDR3 spans 14 amino acids. Written as DNA, the CDR3 is TGCGCCAGCAGCGCGGACATCCCCCGGGGGACCCAGTACTTC. Translation gives CASSADIPRGTQYF.

The V gene is TRBV7-2, the J gene TRBJ2-2, with D possibly TRBD2 on 5 matching bases. Trimming pared 5 bases from V and 1 base from J, leaving 8 bases between. Germline CDR1 is SGHTA and CDR2 is FQGNSA. The CDR3 contains 14 residues. The CDR3 region is CASSQSGNTGELFF. CDR3 sequence (DNA): TGTGCCAGCAGCCAAAGCGGGAACACCGGGGAGCTGTTTTTT.

This clonotype was observed a few times. The CDR3, as DNA: TGTGCCAGCAGCTTAGGACAGGGCGTCTTTGAGCAGTACTTC. Translation gives CASSLGQGVFEQYF. J is TRBJ2-7 and V is TRBV11-2; 7 bases match TRBD1. Trimming took 1 base from V and 7 from J; bases not matched to a gene: 7. The CDR3 is 14 residues long. Germline assignment: CDR1 SGHAT and CDR2 FQNNGV. Supplemented by reference TRBV11-2 and TRBJ2-7, the full variable domain reads EAGVAQSPRYKIIEKRQSVAFWCNPISGHATLYWYQQILGQGPKLLIQFQNNGVVDDSQLPKDRFSAERLKGVDSTLKIQPAKLEDSAVYLCASSLGQGVFEQYFGPGTRLTVT.

The chain is built from TRBV6-5 and TRBJ1-3; 8 bases map to TRBD1. The trim removed 3 bases at V and 0 bases at J, leaving 10 bases unmatched. The CDR3 runs 18 residues. Germline V gene data show CDR1 as MNHEY and CDR2 as SVGAGI. The CDR3 loop reads CASSYRMGQVNSGNTIYF. In DNA form, the CDR3 reads TGTGCCAGCAGTTATAGGATGGGACAGGTGAACTCTGGAAACACCATATATTTT.

The table lists this clonotype with many counts. CDR3 coding DNA: TGTGCCAGCAGCTTAGTGGGGGCGGGGGACACTGAAGCTTTCTTT. This gives the protein CASSLVGAGDTEAFF. The V and J genes are TRBV7-9 and TRBJ1-1; possible D gene TRBD1, 6 bases. V was pared by 1 base and J by 3 bases, with 12 bases between. CDR3 length equals 15 residues. Germline loops: CDR1 SEHNR, CDR2 FQNEAQ (reference sequence).

This clonotype was picked up a small number of times. The chain couples TRBV6-6 to TRBJ2-1; tentatively, D is TRBD1 (6 bases). The V gene lost 6 bases and the J gene lost 7 bases, with 10 bases spanning the gap. The CDR3 has 12 amino acids. Looked up from germline, CDR1 is MNHNY and CDR2 is SVGAGI (reference sequence). The CDR3 reads CASSETGNEQFF. CDR3 in DNA: TGTGCCAGCAGCGAAACAGGGAATGAGCAGTTCTTC.

The chain couples TRBV20-1 to TRBJ2-1; no clear D. V lost 5 bases, J lost 9 bases, and 14 bases lay in between. Germline values: CDR1 DFQATT, CDR2 SNEGSKA (reference sequence). The CDR3 sequence is 12 residues long. CDR3 sequence reads: CSAGPLVSEQFF. The CDR3 coding sequence is TGCAGTGCTGGACCTTTAGTAAGTGAGCAGTTCTTC.

The chain carries TRBV20-1 and TRBJ2-7, with 11 bases that match TRBD2. J was trimmed by 5 bases and V by 6 bases; bases with no gene match: 6. CDR1 and CDR2 (germline): DFQATT, SNEGSKA (reference sequence). The CDR3 consists of 13 residues. The CDR3 is CSAIPTSGNEQYF. The CDR3 nucleotides are TGCAGTGCCATCCCGACTAGCGGGAACGAGCAGTACTTC.

This clonotype was recorded a few times. The chain links TRBV12-5 to TRBJ2-1, with unresolved D. V lost 6 bases to trimming and J lost 5 bases, with 11 bases between them. The CDR3 has 13 residues. Germline V gene data show CDR1 as LGHNT and CDR2 as FRNRAP. This CDR3 reads CASGQYSNNEQFF. Here the CDR3 DNA reads TGTGCTAGTGGGCAATATTCCAACAATGAGCAGTTCTTC. Together with reference TRBV12-5 and TRBJ2-1, the CDR3 gives the full variable domain: DARVTQTPRHKVTEMGQEVTMRCQPILGHNTVFWYRQTMMQGLELLAYFRNRAPLDDSGMPKDRFSAEMPDATLATLKIQPSEPRDSAVYFCASGQYSNNEQFFGPGTRLTVL.

This sequence joins TRBV7-2 and TRBJ2-7; 7 positions match TRBD2. There are 14 residues in the CDR3. Germline assignment: CDR1 SGHTA and CDR2 FQGNSA. J gave up 3 bases and V 3 bases, and 5 bases lay outside the gene matches. CDR3 nucleotide sequence: TGTGCCAGCAGCTTTTCGGGAGGAGACTACGAGCAGTACTTC. It encodes CASSFSGGDYEQYF.

This clonotype was observed a handful of times. This sequence joins TRBV6-5 and TRBJ2-7; no clear D. This CDR3 has 16 amino acids. Per the germline V gene, CDR1 is MNHEY and CDR2 is SVGAGI. V lost 0 bases and J lost 4, with 16 bases in between. The CDR3: CASSYSTFRVLYEQYF. The CDR3 DNA reads as TGTGCCAGCAGTTACTCGACGTTCCGCGTGTTATACGAGCAGTACTTC.

The V and J genes are TRBV20-1 and TRBJ2-3; no clear D. CDR1 is DFQATT and CDR2 is SNEGSKA in the germline V gene (reference sequence). The length of the CDR3 is 16 residues. The CDR3 nucleotides read TGCAGCCTATGTGGCCCAGAAGCCATGCACGCAGATACGCAGTATTTT. This gives the protein CSLCGPEAMHADTQYF.

The chain couples TRBV5-4 to TRBJ2-1; TRBD2 aligns across 8 bases. Germline-derived CDR1 and CDR2 are SGHNT and YYREEE (reference sequence). The CDR3 extends over 15 amino acids. J was trimmed by 7 bases and V by 0 bases; bases with no gene match: 6. CDR3 nucleotides: TGTGCCAGCAGCTTGGACGGGAGGGCCGGGAATGAGCAGTTCTTC. Protein: CASSLDGRAGNEQFF.

This chain links TRBV4-3 with TRBJ2-7; no clear D gene. V shed 0 bases and J shed 1 base, with 16 bases lying between them. CDR1 LGHNA and CDR2 YSLEER come from the germline V gene. There are 17 residues in the CDR3. Here the CDR3 DNA reads TGCGCCAGCAGCCAAGATTTGGAGCGTTTGGGATCCTACGAGCAGTACTTC. Its protein product is CASSQDLERLGSYEQYF.

This chain uses TRBV24-1 with TRBJ2-3; D is tentatively TRBD1 or TRBD2 (5 bases each). The germline gives CDR1 KGHDR, CDR2 SFDVKD. This CDR3 is 15 amino acids long. The V gene lost 5 bases and the J gene lost 0 bases, with 11 bases spanning the gap. CDR3 nucleotides: TGTGCCACCAGTGGGGGGACCGAGAGCACAGATACGCAGTATTTT. It encodes CATSGGTESTDTQYF.

About this clonotype: Without the conserved terminal phenylalanine or tryptophan, this CDR3 likely stems from a read error. V is TRBV9 and J is TRBJ2-1; 7 bases map to TRBD1. The J segment lost 12 bases and the V segment lost 3 bases, leaving 6 bases of the junction unmatched. The CDR3 extends over 12 amino acids. CDR1 is SGDLS and CDR2 is YYNGEE in the germline V gene. Here the CDR3 reads CASSAQGDVQFL. The CDR3 DNA is TGTGCCAGCAGCGCCCAGGGGGACGTGCAGTTCCTC.

This clonotype appeared a few times. V and J are TRBV12-3 or TRBV12-4 and TRBJ2-1; D gene uncertain. CDR3 size: 11 residues. V shed 6 bases and J shed 8 bases, with 8 bases lying between them. The CDR3 DNA is TGTGCCAGCAGCCCCTCCCATGAGCAGTTCTTC. Protein product: CASSPSHEQFF.

The chain couples TRBV5-6 to TRBJ2-7, with D perhaps TRBD1 or TRBD2 (6 bases each). There are 16 residues in the CDR3. Trimming shortened V by 0 bases and J by 4 bases, and 17 bases separated the two germline ends. Germline CDR1 and CDR2: SGHDT and YYEEEE. The CDR3 nucleotides are TGTGCCAGCAGCTTGGCGCCTCTGACAGGAGGGTACGAGCAGTACTTC. Its protein product is CASSLAPLTGGYEQYF.

This clonotype was picked up a small number of times. The chain has TRBV27 and TRBJ2-5; D unclear. Trimming pared 7 bases from V and 0 bases from J, leaving 12 bases between. The CDR3 consists of 14 residues. CDR1 is MNHEY and CDR2 is SMNVEV in the germline V gene (reference sequence). The CDR3 DNA reads TGTGCCAGCAAATCGTCCCCGTACCAAGAGACCCAGTACTTC. It is translated as CASKSSPYQETQYF.

The chain is built from TRBV6-2 or TRBV6-3 and TRBJ2-1; 7 bases map to TRBD1. This CDR3 contains 16 residues. With V trimmed by 5 bases and J by 2 bases, 9 bases remained unmatched. CDR1 is MNHEY and CDR2 is SVGEGT in the germline V gene. Here the CDR3 reads CASSPRGLNPYNEQFF. The DNA of the CDR3 is TGTGCCAGCAGTCCGAGGGGGCTGAACCCCTACAATGAGCAGTTCTTC.

The chain couples TRBV5-6 to TRBJ2-5; 7 nucleotides line up with TRBD1. The germline V gene has CDR1 SGHDT and CDR2 YYEEEE. Losses at the gene ends were 4 bases for V and 4 bases for J; bases not matched to a gene: 10. The CDR3 is made up of 15 amino acids. This CDR3 reads CASSGAGTERETQYF. CDR3 nucleotides: TGTGCCAGCAGCGGAGCCGGGACAGAGAGAGAGACCCAGTACTTC.